This T cell receptor beta chain was sequenced in a study of beta chain features in type 1 diabetes. Germline CDR1 and CDR2: SNHLY and FYNNEI. The CDR3 totals 13 residues. Trimming took off 4 bases at V and 6 bases at J, with 10 bases between the two ends. Reverse transcription of all isolated RNA meant that expressed TCRB transcripts were sequenced. Profiling relied on immunoSEQ multiplex PCR, and the TCRdb table lists in-frame clones only, not all of them. The sample consists of 310,000 or so clones, roughly a tenth of them appearing once. Study conclusions and caveats: The study found that naive, central memory and Treg TCRB repertoires appeared more similar in patients than in healthy donors. Within each of all four CD4+ subsets, Type 1 diabetes patients had TCRB CDR3s that were moderately but significantly shorter. At VDJ recombination sites, type 1 diabetes patients had fewer insertions and more deleted nucleotides.

Researchers reported sorting CD4+ naive, central memory, regulatory and stem cell-like memory cells via CD45RO/CCR7/CD25/CD127/CD95/CD27. For this clone: The antigen remains unidentified.

This chain joins TRBV2 and TRBJ1-5; D not certain. This sequence was found in a man aged 25-45 years with type 1 diabetes. The sequenced sample consisted of central memory CD4+ T cells from blood. This CDR3 is CASSGEGPQPQHF. CDR3 in DNA: TGTGCCAGCAGTGGAGAGGGCCCTCAGCCCCAGCATTTT.